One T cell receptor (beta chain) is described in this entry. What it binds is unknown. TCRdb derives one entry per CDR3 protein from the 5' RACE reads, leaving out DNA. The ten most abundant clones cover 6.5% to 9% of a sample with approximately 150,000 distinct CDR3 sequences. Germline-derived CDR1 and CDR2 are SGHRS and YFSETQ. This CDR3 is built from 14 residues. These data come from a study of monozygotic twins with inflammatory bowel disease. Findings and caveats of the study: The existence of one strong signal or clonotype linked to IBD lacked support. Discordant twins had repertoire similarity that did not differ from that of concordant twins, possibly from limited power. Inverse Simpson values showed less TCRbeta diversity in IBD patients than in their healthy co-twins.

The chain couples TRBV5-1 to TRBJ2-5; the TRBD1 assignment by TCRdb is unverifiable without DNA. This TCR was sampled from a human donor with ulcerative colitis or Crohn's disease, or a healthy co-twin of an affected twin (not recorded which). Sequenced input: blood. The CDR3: CASSLIKGGETQYF.